This T cell receptor beta chain was found in a study of technical replicates of blood from a few donors. J gave up 7 bases and V 0 bases, and 8 bases lay outside the gene matches. Germline-derived CDR1 and CDR2 are SGHNT and YYREEE (reference sequence). This CDR3 has 16 amino acids. The method was immunoSEQ multiplex PCR; TCRdb's version includes in-frame clones alone and lacks a portion of them. The profile shows just over 80,000 clones, approximately 94% of them singletons. The sequence was collected from a human donor in good health. Material: T cells isolated from PBMCs. V gene TRBV5-4 combines with J gene TRBJ2-2, with 8 bases identical to TRBD2. The CDR3 reads CASSLAQRELGGELFF. The CDR3 nucleotides are TGTGCCAGCAGCTTGGCCCAGCGGGAGTTAGGCGGGGAGCTGTTTTTT.